One sample yielded the 21 T cell receptor beta chains listed below, sequenced in a study of T-cell memory formation after mild COVID-19. TCRdb recomputed calls from the 5' RACE reads with MiXCR, one row per CDR3 protein. Of about 140,000 distinct CDR3 sequences detected, 20% to 25% appear once; the ten largest clones hold around 22%. Sequencing was done on a sample of PBMCs or a T cell subset sorted from them (not recorded which). These receptor sequences come from an adult woman who had mild COVID-19 (a few samples of this study predate the infection). Cell type and time point are not known.

Remarks on this clonotype: The germline gene is not matched at one end of the junction; a read error may be the cause. The chain joins TRBV7-7 to TRBJ2-3, with TRBD2 identical over 10 bases. This CDR3 contains 16 residues. The germline CDR1 and CDR2 sequences are SSHAT and FNYEAQ (reference sequence). This CDR3 is CASSLSSGSQTDTQYF. The CDR3 DNA sequence: TGTGCTAGCAGCCTATCTAGCGGGAGTCAGACAGATACGCAGTATTTT.

The chain couples TRBV12-5 to TRBJ2-7; a possible D gene is TRBD2 (5 bases). Looked up from germline, CDR1 is LGHNT and CDR2 is FRNRAP. V dropped 5 bases and J dropped 3 bases, with 17 bases sitting between them. This CDR3 region has 15 residues. The CDR3 spells CASGDPGLGFYEQYF. CDR3 sequence (DNA): TGTGCTAGTGGTGATCCCGGACTGGGTTTCTACGAGCAGTACTTC.

This clonotype was counted only a few times. The CDR3 loop is CASNSDRGTVNTGELFF. The CDR3 region has the DNA TGTGCCAGCAACTCCGACAGGGGGACGGTGAACACCGGGGAGCTGTTTTTT. This chain uses TRBV12-3 or TRBV12-4 with TRBJ2-2; 9 bases map to TRBD1. The ends lost 7 bases at V and 1 base at J; junction bases unmatched: 10. This CDR3 comprises 17 residues.

This clonotype was counted many times. The chain uses TRBV4-1 and TRBJ2-3, with 9 bases that match TRBD2. The germline V gene encodes CDR1 MGHRA and CDR2 YSYEKL. V lost 1 base and J lost 4; bases outside the gene matches: 6. The CDR3 sequence is 16 residues long. The DNA of the CDR3 is TGCGCCAGCAGCCAAGGGGCGGGGGGGTTGGCAGATACGCAGTATTTT. Its translation: CASSQGAGGLADTQYF.

This clonotype has just a few counts. This chain links TRBV7-9 with TRBJ2-7; D is uncertain. V gave up 5 bases and J gave up 0 bases, with 14 bases separating them. Germline CDR1 is SEHNR and CDR2 is FQNEAQ (reference sequence). The CDR3 totals 15 residues. The CDR3 sequence: CASSPIPPSSYEQYF. CDR3 in DNA: TGTGCCAGCAGCCCTATTCCACCAAGCTCCTACGAGCAGTACTTC. The complete variable domain, with remaining parts taken from reference TRBV7-9 and TRBJ2-7, reads DTGVSQNPRHKITKRGQNVTFRCDPISEHNRLYWYRQTLGQGPEFLTYFQNEAQLEKSRLLSDRFSAERPKGSFSTLEIQRTEQGDSAMYLCASSPIPPSSYEQYFGPGTRLTVT.

The sample holds many counts of this clonotype. The chain couples TRBV28 to TRBJ2-7; D is perhaps TRBD1 (5 bases). Trimming took 5 bases from V and 3 from J, leaving 8 bases between them. CDR3 length equals 12 residues. In germline, CDR1 is MDHEN, CDR2 SYDVKM. The CDR3 protein is CASSQDSYEQYF. In nucleotides, the CDR3 is TGTGCCAGCAGTCAAGACAGCTACGAGCAGTACTTC.

The CDR3, as DNA: TGTGCCAGCAGTTTATCTGGCAGCTTCTACGAGCAGTACTTC. Protein product: CASSLSGSFYEQYF. This chain uses TRBV27 with TRBJ2-7; D ambiguous. This CDR3 has 14 residues. Germline V gives CDR1 MNHEY, CDR2 SMNVEV (reference sequence). The V end was cut by 0 bases, the J end by 3 bases, with 9 bases between.

The rearrangement uses TRBV2 and TRBJ1-1; D is ambiguous. Trimming pared 0 bases from V and 5 bases from J, leaving 16 bases between. Germline V gene data show CDR1 as SNHLY and CDR2 as FYNNEI. The CDR3 runs to 16 residues. The CDR3 coding sequence is TGTGCCAGCAGTGAAGCGCGTCAGGAGTGGTGGACTGAAGCTTTCTTT. As protein: CASSEARQEWWTEAFF.

The J gene is TRBJ2-1, the V gene TRBV20-1; 11 nucleotides line up with TRBD2. Germline V gene data show CDR1 as DFQATT and CDR2 as SNEGSKA (reference sequence). The V and J ends lost 3 bases and 6 bases, in that order; junction bases with no gene match: 4. The length of the CDR3 is 14 residues. The CDR3: CSASLLAGVNEQFF. CDR3 bases: TGCAGTGCTAGCCTACTAGCGGGAGTCAATGAGCAGTTCTTC.

This clonotype was detected ten times or more. J is TRBJ2-7 and V is TRBV19; TRBD1 is a possible D gene (6 bases). Between the trimmed V and J ends, which lost 5 bases and 3 bases, there was a span of 8 bases. This CDR3 spans 12 amino acids. Germline CDR1 reads LNHDA; CDR2 reads SQIVND (reference sequence). The CDR3, as DNA: TGTGCCAGTAGTCGAGGGGGCTACGAGCAGTACTTC. It is translated as CASSRGGYEQYF.

The chain couples TRBV6-5 to TRBJ2-1, with 8 bases aligning to TRBD2. J gave up 6 bases and V 8 bases, and 9 bases lay outside the gene matches. This CDR3 has 14 amino acids. Germline loops: CDR1 MNHEY, CDR2 SVGAGI. In DNA form, the CDR3 reads TGTGCCAGCGGTGAGGCTAGCGGGCTCAATGAGCAGTTCTTC. As protein: CASGEASGLNEQFF.

This clonotype has a handful of counts. The chain has TRBV7-8 and TRBJ1-2; D remains ambiguous. Germline assignment: CDR1 SGHVS and CDR2 FQNEAQ. V was trimmed by 1 base and J by 4 bases, leaving 7 bases between them. The CDR3 length is 13 residues. In DNA, the CDR3 is TGTGCCAGCAGCTTAGTTTCGCTCTATGGCTACACCTTC. Its protein is CASSLVSLYGYTF. Looking up the rest from reference TRBV7-8 and TRBJ1-2 gives the full variable domain: GAGVSQSPRYKVAKRGQDVALRCDPISGHVSLFWYQQALGQGPEFLTYFQNEAQLDKSGLPSDRFFAERPEGSVSTLKIQRTQQEDSAVYLCASSLVSLYGYTFGSGTRLTVV.

The chain employs TRBV24-1 and TRBJ2-3, with unresolved D. In germline, CDR1 is KGHDR, CDR2 SFDVKD. Deletions cut 1 base from V and 0 bases from J, with 7 bases between. The CDR3 is 15 amino acids. CDR3 nucleotide sequence: TGTGCCACCAGTGATTTCCAGTATAGCACAGATACGCAGTATTTT. This gives the protein CATSDFQYSTDTQYF.

The sample holds a few counts of this clonotype. This chain links TRBV20-1 with TRBJ1-2, with D unclear. Germline CDR1 DFQATT, CDR2 SNEGSKA (reference sequence). V was pared by 5 bases and J by 3 bases, with 16 bases between. There are 14 residues in the CDR3. CDR3 sequence (DNA): TGCAGTGCTTCCCCTCACCAGACGGACTATGGCTACACCTTC. It specifies CSASPHQTDYGYTF.

The V and J genes are TRBV5-5 and TRBJ2-6; weak D call: TRBD1 (5 bases). The CDR3 runs to 15 residues. Between the trimmed V and J ends, which lost 0 bases and 2 bases, there was a span of 6 bases. The V gene's germline CDR1 is SGHKS and CDR2 YYEKEE (reference sequence). CDR3 in amino acids: CASSLVGAGANVLTF. The CDR3, as DNA: TGTGCCAGCAGCTTGGTAGGGGCTGGGGCCAACGTCCTGACTTTC.

V and J are TRBV5-1 and TRBJ1-1, with D perhaps matching TRBD1 (5 bases). Germline loops: CDR1 SGHRS, CDR2 YFSETQ. The CDR3 is 14 residues long. Deletions cut 3 bases from V and 3 bases from J, with 12 bases between. The CDR3 DNA is TGCGCCAGCAGCTCTGGACGGGGACACACTGAAGCTTTCTTT. Translating it yields CASSSGRGHTEAFF.

The chain is built from TRBV24-1 and TRBJ1-1; tentatively, D is TRBD1 (5 bases). The CDR3 spans 13 residues. The V end was cut by 7 bases, the J end by 5 bases, with 13 bases between. Germline CDR1 is KGHDR and CDR2 is SFDVKD. Here the CDR3 reads CATSGGPLTEAFF. In DNA form, the CDR3 reads TGTGCCACCAGCGGGGGTCCGCTTACTGAAGCTTTCTTT.

The V gene is TRBV24-1, the J gene TRBJ2-3; TRBD1 matches 9 bases. Germline assignment: CDR1 KGHDR and CDR2 SFDVKD. The CDR3 sequence is 14 residues long. The ends lost 5 bases at V and 6 bases at J; junction bases unmatched: 5. The CDR3, as DNA: TGTGCCACCAGTGGACAGGGGGAAGCGGATACGCAGTATTTT. As protein: CATSGQGEADTQYF.

V is TRBV24-1 and J is TRBJ2-1; possibly TRBD2 for D (7 bases). Germline CDR1 KGHDR, CDR2 SFDVKD. Trimming took off 7 bases at V and 9 bases at J, with 12 bases between the two ends. The CDR3 loop spans 12 amino acids. The CDR3 DNA sequence: TGTGCCACCAGAGGGGGGGCAGGTGAGCAGTTCTTC. Translated, it gives CATRGGAGEQFF.

This clonotype was seen repeatedly, ten times or more. DNA for the CDR3: TGTGCCAGCGCCCCAGACGAAGAGACCCAGTACTTC. This encodes CASAPDEETQYF. The chain couples TRBV3-1 to TRBJ2-5; D not certain. V gave up 8 bases and J gave up 3 bases, with 10 bases separating them. From germline, CDR1 is LGHDT and CDR2 YNNKEL (reference sequence). The CDR3 spans 12 residues.

The J gene is TRBJ1-1, the V gene TRBV9; 12 bases are shared with TRBD1. The V segment lost 4 bases and the J segment 6 bases; nucleotides outside the gene matches: 10. Germline assignment: CDR1 SGDLS and CDR2 YYNGEE. The CDR3 runs to 16 residues. CDR3 protein: CASSPRVGQGAPEAFF. Here the CDR3 DNA reads TGTGCCAGCAGCCCGAGAGTGGGACAGGGGGCCCCTGAAGCTTTCTTT.